The 27 T cell receptor beta chains below were found in one sample sequenced in a study of T cells after yellow fever vaccination. TCRdb re-called the 5' RACE reads through MiXCR, storing one row per CDR3 protein. This table holds some 23,000 distinct CDR3 sequences, less than 4% found once. The specimen comprised PBMCs, either bulk or a sorted T-cell subset (CD4+, CD8+, memory, or dextramer-sorted; not recorded which), sampled roughly 45 days after the first yellow fever vaccination. The receptors here all came from a man aged 18 to 30 who received the YFV17D yellow fever vaccine.

This clonotype was detected many times. This chain connects TRBV4-2 to TRBJ2-5; D ambiguous. Trimming removed 0 bases from V and 5 bases from J, with 10 bases in between. The CDR3 has 14 amino acids. Germline V gene data show CDR1 as LGHNA and CDR2 as YNFKEQ. CDR3 sequence (DNA): TGTGCCAGCAGCCAAGATGGGCGTCCTGAGACCCAGTACTTC. As protein: CASSQDGRPETQYF.

This clonotype was seen a few times. The V gene is TRBV11-2, the J gene TRBJ1-1, with no clear D. CDR1 and CDR2 (germline): SGHAT, FQNNGV. This CDR3 contains 13 residues. The germline V and J ends were trimmed by 0 bases and 5 bases, with 7 bases remaining between them. The CDR3 region is CASSLDPRTEAFF. The CDR3, as DNA: TGTGCCAGCAGCTTAGATCCGAGAACTGAAGCTTTCTTT.

By share, this clonotype ranks as medium-sized. This CDR3 is CASSGVRDTEAFF. The CDR3 DNA reads as TGTGCCAGCAGTGGCGTAAGGGACACTGAAGCTTTCTTT. The J gene is TRBJ1-1, the V gene TRBV2; D call uncertain. The CDR3 runs to 13 residues. V lost 4 bases to trimming and J lost 3 bases, with 9 bases between them. In germline, CDR1 is SNHLY, CDR2 FYNNEI.

This clonotype has at least ten counts. The chain has TRBV4-3 and TRBJ2-3; D ambiguous. The V and J ends lost 0 bases and 6 bases respectively, with 13 bases between them. The CDR3 runs 15 residues. Per the germline V gene, CDR1 is LGHNA and CDR2 is YSLEER. The CDR3 DNA is TGCGCCAGCAGCCAAGAAGGGCTCGTTGGGGATACGCAGTATTTT. This sequence encodes CASSQEGLVGDTQYF.

This clonotype was observed a handful of times. The chain recombines TRBV3-1 with TRBJ2-2; D is possibly TRBD2 (5 bases). Between the trimmed V and J ends, which lost 4 bases and 1 base, there was a span of 16 bases. The CDR3 is 17 amino acids. Germline lookup yields CDR1 LGHDT and CDR2 YNNKEL (reference sequence). The CDR3 protein is CASSPRGSTLNTGELFF. The CDR3 nucleotides read TGTGCCAGCAGCCCCCGGGGTAGCACCCTGAACACCGGGGAGCTGTTTTTT.

This clonotype was seen ten or more times. The chain links TRBV5-1 to TRBJ2-1; TRBD2 matches 13 bases. The CDR3 runs to 16 residues. V was clipped by 4 bases and J by 8 bases; unmatched bases: 9. Germline assignment: CDR1 SGHRS and CDR2 YFSETQ. The CDR3 DNA reads TGCGCCAGCAGCCGGCAAACTAGCGGGGGGGCAGATGAGCAGTTCTTC. Its protein is CASSRQTSGGADEQFF.

By proportion, this clonotype is medium-sized. The chain carries TRBV28 and TRBJ1-1; D not resolved. Trimming removed 2 bases from V and 6 bases from J, with 10 bases in between. Per germline, CDR1 MDHEN and CDR2 SYDVKM. CDR3 size: 13 residues. The CDR3: CASSLPVSSEAFF. Here the CDR3 DNA reads TGTGCCAGCAGTTTACCGGTCTCTTCTGAAGCTTTCTTT.

This clonotype was recorded many times. CDR3 coding DNA: TGCAGTGCTTCAGACGGTCGTACTGAAGCTTTCTTT. Translation: CSASDGRTEAFF. The rearrangement joins TRBV20-1 to TRBJ1-1; no definite D call. The CDR3 contains 12 residues. Germline values: CDR1 DFQATT, CDR2 SNEGSKA (reference sequence). V lost 5 bases to trimming and J lost 5 bases, with 12 bases between them.

This clonotype was found many times. The CDR3 DNA is TGTGCCAGCTCCCCGAGAGAGGGCTACACCTTC. This translates into CASSPREGYTF. The gene calls are TRBV18 and TRBJ1-2, with unresolved D. Germline V gene sequence: CDR1 KGHSH, CDR2 LQKENI. This CDR3 has 11 residues. Trimming cost V 6 bases and J 8 bases, with 10 bases left between them.

This clonotype occurred many times. This chain uses TRBV2 with TRBJ2-1; 12 nucleotides agree with TRBD2. With V trimmed by 4 bases and J by 4 bases, 2 bases remained unmatched. The CDR3 spans 15 residues. Germline CDR1 and CDR2: SNHLY and FYNNEI. CDR3 coding DNA: TGTGCCAGCAGTGGACTAGCGGGGGCGTACAATGAGCAGTTCTTC. Its translation: CASSGLAGAYNEQFF.

This clonotype was picked up many times. This chain links TRBV7-9 with TRBJ2-7, with D perhaps matching TRBD1 (6 bases). Germline V lookup: CDR1 SEHNR, CDR2 FQNEAQ (reference sequence). The CDR3 has 14 amino acids. Trimming stripped 6 bases from V and 5 bases from J, with 17 bases between. In nucleotides, the CDR3 is TGTGCCAGCAGTCCGACAGGTTCTTGGAACGAGCAGTACTTC. Protein product: CASSPTGSWNEQYF. Using reference TRBV7-9 and TRBJ2-7 for the parts outside the CDR3, the full variable domain is DTGVSQNPRHKITKRGQNVTFRCDPISEHNRLYWYRQTLGQGPEFLTYFQNEAQLEKSRLLSDRFSAERPKGSFSTLEIQRTEQGDSAMYLCASSPTGSWNEQYFGPGTRLTVT.

This clonotype came up many times. V and J are TRBV6-5 and TRBJ1-4; 7 nucleotides align to TRBD1. CDR3 length equals 17 residues. Germline values: CDR1 MNHEY, CDR2 SVGAGI. J gave up 5 bases and V 6 bases, and 15 bases lay outside the gene matches. The DNA for the CDR3 is TGTGCCAGCAGCAGACAGGGATCCAGGGGCACAAATGAAAAACTGTTTTTT. Its protein product is CASSRQGSRGTNEKLFF.

This clonotype was recorded at least ten times. CDR3 region: CSARDRFGRETQYF. The CDR3 DNA sequence: TGCAGTGCTAGAGATCGGTTTGGCCGAGAGACCCAGTACTTC. V gene TRBV20-1 combines with J gene TRBJ2-5; no clear D. The germline V and J ends were trimmed by 0 bases and 4 bases, with 12 bases remaining between them. The CDR3 sequence is 14 residues long. The V gene's germline CDR1 is DFQATT and CDR2 SNEGSKA (reference sequence).

This clonotype has a count of ten or more. The chain combines TRBV24-1 with TRBJ2-7; D may be TRBD2 (6 bases). The CDR3 totals 12 residues. Germline V gene lookup returns CDR1 KGHDR and CDR2 SFDVKD. CDR3 in amino acids: CVRSAAGREQYV. The CDR3 bases are TGTGTCCGTTCGGCCGCGGGGCGCGAGCAGTACGTC.

This clonotype was counted many times. CDR3 nucleotides: TGCAGCGTTGAAGGGCGAACTAGCGGGGGGACCGAAGGGTACGAGCAGTACTTC. Residues: CSVEGRTSGGTEGYEQYF. The V and J genes are TRBV29-1 and TRBJ2-7; TRBD2 agrees at 12 bases. V gave up 1 base and J gave up 4 bases; unmatched junction bases: 14. Germline V CDR1 and CDR2: SQVTM, ANQGSEA. There are 18 residues in the CDR3.

This clonotype appeared many times. The chain carries TRBV4-3 and TRBJ1-2; possibly TRBD1 for D (6 bases). The CDR3 loop spans 16 amino acids. Trimming stripped 1 base from V and 8 bases from J, with 20 bases between. CDR1 is LGHNA, CDR2 YSLEER, per germline. The CDR3 region has the DNA TGCGCCAGCAGCCAAGGACCGCAGGGGCAGTCAGAGGGCTACACCTTC. This translates into CASSQGPQGQSEGYTF.

At least ten counts were recorded for this clonotype. The V call is TRBV29-1, the J call TRBJ1-2; no definite D call. Trimming left V 5 bases short and J 0 bases short, with 13 bases between. CDR1 is SQVTM, CDR2 ANQGSEA, per germline. The CDR3 has 14 amino acids. The CDR3 nucleotides read TGCAGCGTTTTCCCATCCAAGGCTAACTATGGCTACACCTTC. This codes for CSVFPSKANYGYTF.

This clonotype was seen at least ten times. The genes are TRBV7-2 and TRBJ2-3; a possible D gene is TRBD1 (7 bases). Trimming removed 1 base from V and 3 bases from J, with 14 bases in between. CDR1 is SGHTA, CDR2 FQGNSA, per germline. This CDR3 comprises 16 residues. The CDR3 loop reads CASSLGGAGGTDTQYF. The CDR3 coding sequence is TGTGCCAGCAGCTTAGGGGGAGCAGGGGGGACAGATACGCAGTATTTT.

This clonotype was found many times. J is TRBJ1-1 and V is TRBV29-1; unclear D gene. The CDR3 covers 13 residues. From germline, CDR1 is SQVTM and CDR2 ANQGSEA. V shed 6 bases and J shed 5 bases, with 16 bases lying between them. The CDR3 coding sequence is TGCAGCGTCGGCTCTAACGGGAGGACTGAAGCTTTCTTT. Its protein is CSVGSNGRTEAFF.

This clonotype has only a few counts. A much larger clone sits a single nucleotide away, making a read error possible. The chain joins TRBV20-1 to TRBJ2-3, with 8 nucleotides matching TRBD2. The CDR3 runs to 16 residues. The V gene's germline CDR1 is DFQATT and CDR2 SNEGSKA (reference sequence). The CDR3 region has the DNA TGCTGTGCTAGACGCCGGGGCGGGGGGCCCACAGATACGCAGTATTTT. It translates to CCARRRGGGPTDTQYF.

This clonotype was seen at least ten times. V usage is TRBV2 and J usage is TRBJ2-1; D perhaps matches TRBD2 (5 bases). CDR3 length: 13 residues. Trimming cost V 2 bases and J 9 bases, with 11 bases left between them. Germline-derived CDR1 and CDR2 are SNHLY and FYNNEI. DNA for the CDR3: TGTGCCAGCAGTGAAAGTCCTAGCCTTGAGCAGTTCTTC. It codes for CASSESPSLEQFF.

In this sample, this clonotype turned up many times. J is TRBJ2-3 and V is TRBV3-1, with 10 bases that match TRBD2. This CDR3 comprises 15 residues. Losses at the gene ends were 2 bases for V and 1 base for J; bases not matched to a gene: 0. Germline CDR1 LGHDT, CDR2 YNNKEL (reference sequence). The CDR3 here is CASSQTSGGTDTQYF. The CDR3 bases are TGTGCCAGCAGCCAAACTAGCGGGGGCACAGATACGCAGTATTTT.

This clonotype was counted ten times or more. The V and J genes are TRBV14 and TRBJ1-4, with D unresolved. In germline, CDR1 is SGHDN, CDR2 FVKESK. Trimming took 0 bases from V and 11 from J, leaving 10 bases between them. The CDR3 is made up of 13 amino acids. The DNA of the CDR3 is TGTGCCAGCAGCCAAGATGGCCACAGTAAACTGTTTTTT. Protein: CASSQDGHSKLFF.

This clonotype was picked up many times. The V call is TRBV6-2 or TRBV6-3, the J call TRBJ2-7; no clear D. CDR1 and CDR2 from the germline V gene are MNHEY and SVGEGT. Trimming removed 5 bases from V and 6 bases from J, with 20 bases in between. The CDR3 covers 15 residues. This chain's CDR3 is CASSPYEWSLAEQYF. The CDR3, as DNA: TGTGCCAGCAGTCCCTACGAATGGTCCCTCGCCGAGCAGTACTTC.

This clonotype is medium-sized. V and J are TRBV7-2 and TRBJ2-4, with D maybe TRBD2 (6 bases). The CDR3 runs 14 residues. Germline V CDR1 and CDR2: SGHTA, FQGNSA. With 5 bases removed from V and 4 bases from J, the gap between germline ends came to 12 bases. CDR3 region: CASSLTGTKNIQYF. CDR3 nucleotide sequence: TGTGCCAGCAGCCTAACCGGGACTAAAAACATTCAGTACTTC.

This clonotype was picked up many times. The V gene is TRBV7-2, the J gene TRBJ2-3; D is perhaps TRBD2 (6 bases). The CDR3 totals 15 residues. Trimming cost V 1 base and J 5 bases, with 13 bases left between them. The germline V gene has CDR1 SGHTA and CDR2 FQGNSA. The CDR3 loop is CASSLEVAGQDTQYF. For the CDR3, the DNA is TGTGCCAGCAGCTTAGAAGTTGCGGGGCAAGATACGCAGTATTTT.

This clonotype was seen many times. The J gene is TRBJ2-2, the V gene TRBV6-6; D not certain. Germline V gives CDR1 MNHNY, CDR2 SVGAGI (reference sequence). The length of the CDR3 is 13 residues. Trimming removed 7 bases at V and 3 bases at J, with 9 bases between. The CDR3 spells CASNQRDTGELFF. DNA for the CDR3: TGTGCCAGCAATCAACGGGACACCGGGGAGCTGTTTTTT.